The clone carrying this T cell receptor (beta chain) occurred many times. Antigen specificity is unknown. These data originate in a study of neurological immune-mediated disorders. Each TCR transcript was tagged with a 10-nucleotide random UMI during 5'RACE. TCRdb reanalysed the 5' RACE reads using MiXCR and keeps one entry per CDR3 protein. The table records 40,000 or so distinct CDR3 sequences, about 14% of them present only once. The length of the CDR3 is 14 residues. Germline trimming cut 5 bases from V and 2 bases from J; bases unmatched to any gene: 3. Germline V gene sequence: CDR1 SGHTA, CDR2 FQGNSA. Study results and limitations: The greatest TCR clonal expansion appeared in HTLV-1-associated myelopathy and the smallest, falling below healthy controls, in multiple sclerosis. Across subjects, no CDR3 amino acid sequence appeared in expanded clones of more than one subject, a finding that suggested private repertoires in all groups.

The rearrangement uses TRBV7-2 and TRBJ2-7; 10 positions match TRBD1. Input material: PBMCs. The receptor was isolated from a woman between 50 and 59 years old with HTLV-1-associated myelopathy (HAM/TSP). CDR3: CASSPDRGPYEQYF. In nucleotides, the CDR3 is TGTGCCAGCAGCCCCGACAGGGGGCCCTACGAGCAGTACTTC. The full variable domain, rest sourced from reference TRBV7-2 and TRBJ2-7, is GAGVSQSPSNKVTEKGKDVELRCDPISGHTALYWYRQSLGQGLEFLIYFQGNSAPDKSGLPSDRFSAERTGGSVSTLTIQRTQQEDSAVYLCASSPDRGPYEQYFGPGTRLTVT.